This T cell receptor (beta chain) was sequenced for a study of CD8 T cells in Susac syndrome. Overall study context: Among the sequenced Susac syndrome patients, more than five had active disease while roughly eight were in remission.

Negative magnetic isolation gave CD8+ and CD4+ cells; FACS enriched CD8+ TEMRA. Random hexamers were used to reverse transcribe the RNA input (about 0.45 to 1 ug). The authors amplified TCR beta CDR3 across 54 Vbeta and 13 Jbeta using immunoSEQ multiplex PCR. In TCRdb, the immunoSEQ multiplex PCR reads were re-called with MiXCR into one record per CDR3 protein. In the table there are 150,000 to 200,000 distinct CDR3 sequences, about 96% of which are singletons. CDR1 SGHRS and CDR2 YFSETQ come from the germline V gene. With 4 bases clipped from V and 8 bases from J, the junction kept 5 bases outside the gene matches. The CDR3 totals 13 residues.

The material sequenced was CD4+ T cells from PBMCs. This receptor was taken from a human donor with Susac syndrome. The chain combines TRBV5-1 with TRBJ1-5; TRBD1 matches 8 bases. CDR3 DNA: TGCGCCAGCAGCCAGGGGGCGAATGAGCCCCAGCATTTT. It yields the protein CASSQGANEPQHF. The full variable domain, in which reference TRBV5-1 and TRBJ1-5 provide the parts outside the CDR3, is KAGVTQTPRYLIKTRGQQVTLSCSPISGHRSVSWYQQTPGQGLQFLFEYFSETQRNKGNFPGRFSGRQFSNSRSEMNVSTLELGDSALYLCASSQGANEPQHFGDGTRLSIL.